This TCR beta chain was sequenced in a study of T cells in Graves' hyperthyroidism and ophthalmopathy. Ophthalmopathy patients had moderate-to-severe active disease, CAS ≥3, NOSPECS ≥4, and disease duration under 3 months. Used for diagnoses were clinical symptoms, serum thyroxine and TRAb, thyroid ultrasound and orbital computed tomography. Out of 10 ml of fresh peripheral blood came the PBMCs. J gave up 8 bases and V 5 bases, and 12 bases lay outside the gene matches. Looked up from germline, CDR1 is SNHLY and CDR2 is FYNNEI. The CDR3 runs to 16 residues. The study's findings and limits: Blood also contained most expanded thyroid clonotypes above 0.001.

Using RNA transcripts as the source, TCR beta CDR3 regions were amplified. The primer set for the first-round RT-PCR of the TCR CDR3 was HTBI. MiXCR was run by TCRdb on the multiplex PCR reads, yielding one entry per CDR3 protein. The table has about 600,000 distinct CDR3 sequences, around 16% seen once. This clonotype was observed many times. Antigen unknown. The genes are TRBV2 and TRBJ2-1, with 10 bases identical to TRBD2. This TCR came from a woman aged 40 to 50 with Graves' ophthalmopathy. The sequenced sample consisted of blood. The CDR3: CASSSPGLAEGDEQFF. The CDR3 bases are TGTGCCAGCAGTTCCCCAGGACTAGCGGAGGGGGATGAGCAGTTCTTC.